This entry features one T cell receptor beta chain sequence. Germline V CDR1 and CDR2: MDHEN, SYDVKM. CDR3 length equals 18 residues. Trimming removed 7 bases from V and 0 bases from J, with 19 bases in between. The source of the sample is a study of blood T cell repertoires in COVID-19. Sequenced by immunoSEQ multiplex PCR; TCRdb stores in-frame clones only, minus some. Among fewer than 350,000 clones, about 90% were seen once, and the ten largest hold 1.7%. Participants were aged roughly 18 to 100 years from 24 US areas. Sequencing input: PBMCs or T cells enriched from blood (not recorded which). The source of this sequence is a woman aged 18-29 years with acute COVID-19. The V and J genes are TRBV28 and TRBJ2-6, with D maybe TRBD2 (5 bases). DNA for the CDR3: TGTGCCAGCACCCCGATAGGGCGGGTAAGCTCTGGGGCCAACGTCCTGACTTTC. It encodes CASTPIGRVSSGANVLTF.